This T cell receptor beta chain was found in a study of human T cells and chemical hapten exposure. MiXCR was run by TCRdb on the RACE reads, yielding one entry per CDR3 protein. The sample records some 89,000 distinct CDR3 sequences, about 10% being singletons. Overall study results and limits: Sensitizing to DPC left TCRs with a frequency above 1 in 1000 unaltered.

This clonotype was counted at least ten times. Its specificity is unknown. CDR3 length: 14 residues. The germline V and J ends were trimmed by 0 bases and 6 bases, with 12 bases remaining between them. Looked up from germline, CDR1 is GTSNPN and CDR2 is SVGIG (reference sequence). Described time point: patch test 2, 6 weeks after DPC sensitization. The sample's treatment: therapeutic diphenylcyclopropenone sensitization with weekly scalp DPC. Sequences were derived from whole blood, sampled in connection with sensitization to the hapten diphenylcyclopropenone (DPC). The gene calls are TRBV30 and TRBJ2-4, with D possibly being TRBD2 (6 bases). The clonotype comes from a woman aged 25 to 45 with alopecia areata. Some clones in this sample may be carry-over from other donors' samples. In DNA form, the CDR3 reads TGTGCCTGGAGTGTAGTGGGAGGATTAAACATTCAGTACTTC. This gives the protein CAWSVVGGLNIQYF.